This TCR beta chain was sequenced for a study of graft-versus-host responses after intestinal transplantation (dated by TCRdb to the early 2020s). General notes on the study: The transplants that recipients got were multivisceral, liver-intestinal, or isolated intestinal. Every recipient was given anti-thymocyte globulin induction, then maintenance tacrolimus and steroids for 3 to 4 years. After intestinal transplantation, graft-versus-host and host-versus-graft alloreactive T cell clones in the graft, circulation and bone marrow were tracked using bulk TCR-beta CDR3 sequencing. Alloreactive clones were identified by sequencing pre-transplant mixed lymphocyte reaction products and comparing them with unstimulated pre-transplant donor and recipient T cells. The cohort enrolled under 30 intestinal transplant recipients, one of whom was a retransplant, and 3 patients without pretransplant specimens were excluded. A peak of at least 4% donor T cells among recipient peripheral blood mononuclear cells was the definition used for donor T cell macrochimerism. Samples from a few later patients were sequenced in-house on an Illumina MiSeq with MiXCR processing rather than by the commercial service. Beyond this particular receptor, the publication reports: Patients with donor T cell macrochimerism had high GvH to HvG T cell clonal ratios in their allografts. Conclusions were limited by the relatively low number and heterogeneity of intestinal transplant patients. Early after transplant, peak levels of circulating GvH clones were found to be associated with declines in HvG clones. GvH clones were found in recipient bone marrow, and some of the GvH clones appeared earlier in ileal mucosa or blood, which is consistent with an intestinal mucosal origin.

As concerns this clone: Its antigen is unknown. Nothing much larger sits one base from this clone, and base qualities are not available.

The CDR3 sequence holds 15 residues, the cysteine and phenylalanine included. CDR3 DNA only is kept here, 45 bases in frame from base 1. The germline V gene (reference sequence) gives CDR1 as SGHKS and CDR2 as YYEKEE. V lost 0 bases and J lost 7 bases, and the count of bases not matched to a germline gene is 4. Taken with the paper, the label for time point translates to: cells obtained before transplantation from donor or recipient. CD3+CD4+ and CD3+CD8+ populations were FACS-sorted from unstimulated pre-transplant donor and recipient cells taken from spleen or lymph nodes. The library was made by the immunoSEQ multiplex PCR assay. For most patients, genomic DNA was isolated using the Qiagen DNeasy Blood and Tissue Kit and was shipped frozen to Adaptive Biotechnologies for TCR sequencing. Adaptive Biotechnologies carried out high-throughput TCR-beta CDR3 sequencing of genomic DNA for most patients. Turning to the authors' computational methods: TCR sequencing data were retrieved from Adaptive's ImmunoSEQ software for 18 patients, whereas three other patients were processed with MiXCR and VDJtools. CD4 versus CD8 sorting errors were corrected by removing sequences found in both subsets at a frequency ratio below 5:1. CDR3 nucleotide sequences shared between donor and recipient were removed because their origin could not be assigned. At least 2-fold expansion over unstimulated cells and a minimum CFSE-low frequency of 0.002% (template counts) or 0.001% (read counts) were required for clones to be classified as alloreactive. A clone was considered mappable if detected in the sequenced pre-transplant spleen, lymph node, or MLR CFSE-low populations of the donor or recipient. The cumulative frequency of alloreactive clones was calculated as a percentage of all sequences, weighted by copy number. TCRdb stores this immuneACCESS table with in-frame sequences only. Part of the clones is absent; in the studies checked, under half of the shortfall reflects unresolved V genes, and no reason is known for the rest. Clonal size and the V and J genes are those of that table, whereas D and trimming came from the DNA. Here the sample has about 48,000 clones; about 90% occur a single time. Roughly 2.5% of the sample is held by the ten biggest clonotypes.

This clonotype was obtained from a human donor who was the organ donor for an intestinal transplant. The chain couples TRBV5-5 to TRBJ1-4, and TRBD1 matches 9 of the central bases. The input for sequencing was unstimulated CD4+ T cells sorted from spleen or lymph node cells, taken before transplant. The CDR3 protein sequence reads: CASSLGTGEVEKLFF. In nucleotide form, the sequence is TGTGCCAGCAGCTTGGGGACAGGGGAAGTTGAAAAACTGTTTTTT.